The 28 T cell receptor beta chains below come from one sample, sequenced in a study of cytomegalovirus exposure and HLA in healthy donors. Only in-frame clones appear in the TCRdb table, and some are missing; sequencing was by immunoSEQ multiplex PCR. The sample yields 110,000 or so clones, approximately 90% seen once. The sample consisted of PBMCs. All receptors derive from a woman aged 18-35 years in good health and CMV-seropositive.

Regarding this clone: A much larger clonotype is one base distant, so this may be a read error. J is TRBJ2-5 and V is TRBV27; 7 nucleotides line up with TRBD1. Germline CDR1 and CDR2: MNHEY and SMNVEV (reference sequence). Trimming removed 5 bases from V and 1 base from J; junction bases left unmatched: 1. This CDR3 is 13 amino acids long. The CDR3: CASSGQAQETQYF. The CDR3 DNA is TGTGCCAGCAGTGGACAGGCCCAAGAGACCCAGTACTTC.

The rearrangement joins TRBV27 to TRBJ2-7, with 8 nucleotides matching TRBD1. After removal of 5 bases from V and 3 bases from J, the junction contained 6 bases not matched to a gene. Looked up from germline, CDR1 is MNHEY and CDR2 is SMNVEV (reference sequence). This CDR3 comprises 14 residues. CDR3 sequence (DNA): TGTGCCAGCAGTACAGGGGGGACGTACTACGAGCAGTACTTC. Its translation is CASSTGGTYYEQYF.

The DNA of the CDR3 is TGTGCCAGCAGCTTAGTAGGGACAGGGGCCCAAGAGACCCAGTACTTC. Amino acid sequence: CASSLVGTGAQETQYF. V gene TRBV7-8 combines with J gene TRBJ2-5; TRBD1 aligns across 10 bases. Germline V gene lookup returns CDR1 SGHVS and CDR2 FQNEAQ. The CDR3 sequence is 16 residues long. The V segment lost 1 base and the J segment 1 base; nucleotides outside the gene matches: 3.

The V gene is TRBV5-5, the J gene TRBJ2-7, with TRBD2 matching 10 bases. The CDR3 sequence is 16 residues long. The V gene's germline CDR1 is SGHKS and CDR2 YYEKEE (reference sequence). V dropped 2 bases and J dropped 5; count of bases not matched to a gene: 10. DNA of the CDR3: TGTGCCAGCAGCTTCCAAGTAGCGGGAGGTGGCCACGAGCAGTACTTC. Encoded protein: CASSFQVAGGGHEQYF. The full variable domain, with the rest looked up from reference TRBV5-5 and TRBJ2-7, is DAGVTQSPTHLIKTRGQQVTLRCSPISGHKSVSWYQQVLGQGPQFIFQYYEKEERGRGNFPDRFSARQFPNYSSELNVNALLLGDSALYLCASSFQVAGGGHEQYFGPGTRLTVT.

This chain uses TRBV27 with TRBJ2-1; TRBD1 is a possible D gene (6 bases). With 0 bases removed from V and 9 bases from J, the gap between germline ends came to 12 bases. CDR1 and CDR2 (germline): MNHEY, SMNVEV (reference sequence). This CDR3 is built from 14 residues. The CDR3 loop is CASSLSPQGTEQFF. CDR3 sequence (DNA): TGTGCCAGCAGTTTATCTCCCCAGGGGACTGAGCAGTTCTTC.

This clone occurred a few times. The chain couples TRBV5-1 to TRBJ1-5; D is uncertain. Trimming cost V 0 bases and J 9 bases, with 10 bases left between them. The CDR3 runs 13 residues. CDR1 is SGHRS, CDR2 YFSETQ, per germline. The CDR3 here is CASSLGAYAPQHF. The CDR3 DNA follows: TGCGCCAGCAGCTTGGGGGCCTACGCGCCCCAGCATTTT.

This clone was recorded only once. The chain has TRBV23-1 and TRBJ2-7; tentative D call: TRBD1 (5 bases). TRBV23-1 is an open reading frame whose function is uncertain. The CDR3 is 17 residues long. V lost 0 bases and J 2 bases, leaving 17 bases between the germline ends. CDR3 region: CASSQSLSRGATYEQYF. In DNA, the CDR3 is TGCGCCAGCAGTCAATCTTTATCAAGGGGCGCGACCTACGAGCAGTACTTC.

This clone was seen a handful of times. The chain couples TRBV4-2 to TRBJ1-2; D remains unclear. Germline values: CDR1 LGHNA, CDR2 YNFKEQ. Trimming cost V 0 bases and J 8 bases, with 13 bases left between them. There are 14 residues in the CDR3. CDR3 region: CASSQDSGVFGYTF. CDR3 DNA sequence: TGTGCCAGCAGCCAAGATAGCGGAGTATTCGGCTACACCTTC.

This chain connects TRBV19 to TRBJ1-1, with D uncertain. Germline values: CDR1 LNHDA, CDR2 SQIVND (reference sequence). This CDR3 has 15 amino acids. Trimming removed 3 bases at V and 1 base at J, with 12 bases between. This CDR3 is CASSIETNPNTEAFF. The CDR3 DNA reads as TGTGCCAGTAGTATTGAAACAAATCCGAACACTGAAGCTTTCTTT. Supplemented by reference TRBV19 and TRBJ1-1, the full variable domain reads DGGITQSPKYLFRKEGQNVTLSCEQNLNHDAMYWYRQDPGQGLRLIYYSQIVNDFQKGDIAEGYSVSREKKESFPLTVTSAQKNPTAFYLCASSIETNPNTEAFFGQGTRLTVV.

The V gene is TRBV6-6, the J gene TRBJ2-7, with TRBD2 matching 7 bases. CDR1 and CDR2 (germline): MNHNY, SVGAGI (reference sequence). CDR3 length: 16 residues. V was pared by 1 base and J by 5 bases, with 11 bases of the junction left unmatched. The CDR3 sequence is CASSYCSSGPRDEQYF. The CDR3 nucleotides read TGTGCCAGCAGTTACTGCAGTAGCGGGCCGAGGGACGAGCAGTACTTC.

The rearrangement uses TRBV10-3 and TRBJ2-1; 12 positions agree with TRBD1. The CDR3 spans 14 residues. Per germline, CDR1 ENHRY and CDR2 SYGVKD. J lost 12 bases, V lost 6 bases, and 9 bases had no gene match. CDR3 DNA sequence: TGTGCCATCAGGCCGGGACAGGGGGCGAGAGGGCAGTTCTTC. It codes for CAIRPGQGARGQFF.

The rearrangement joins TRBV21-1 to TRBJ2-7; the DNA was not compared with TRBD1, the D call given in the table. TRBV21-1 is a documented pseudogene. The CDR3 consists of 16 residues. This chain's CDR3 is CASSKEGQGANDEQYF. The DNA for the CDR3 is TGTGCCAGCAGCAAAGAGGGACAGGGGGCGAATGACGAGCAGTACTTC.

The rearrangement links TRBV7-2 to TRBJ2-3, with 10 bases matching TRBD2. CDR3 length: 17 amino acids. The ends lost 6 bases at V and 3 bases at J; junction bases unmatched: 12. Looked up from germline, CDR1 is SGHTA and CDR2 is FQGNSA. CDR3 sequence (DNA): TGTGCCAGCAGTCTACAAGCTAGCGGGGGCCGAACAGATACGCAGTATTTT. This translates into CASSLQASGGRTDTQYF.

This chain joins TRBV5-4 and TRBJ1-2; unclear D gene. The germline V gene encodes CDR1 SGHNT and CDR2 YYREEE (reference sequence). Trimming shortened V by 0 bases and J by 1 base, and 7 bases separated the two germline ends. This CDR3 spans 14 amino acids. In DNA, the CDR3 is TGTGCCAGCAGCTTGGAGTCCAGTAACTATGGCTACACCTTC. Translated: CASSLESSNYGYTF.

The chain recombines TRBV27 with TRBJ2-7; D is perhaps TRBD1 (6 bases). The length of the CDR3 is 14 residues. Germline values: CDR1 MNHEY, CDR2 SMNVEV (reference sequence). Trimming removed 0 bases from V and 5 bases from J, with 11 bases in between. The CDR3: CASSLSRTGHEQYF. The CDR3 DNA reads TGTGCCAGCAGTTTATCAAGAACAGGGCACGAGCAGTACTTC.

The chain joins TRBV9 to TRBJ2-5, with a possible D match to TRBD1 (5 bases). Deletions cut 4 bases from V and 1 base from J, with 14 bases between. Per the germline V gene, CDR1 is SGDLS and CDR2 is YYNGEE. This CDR3 has 15 residues. The CDR3 spells CASSSRQTFQETQYF. CDR3 DNA: TGTGCCAGCAGCTCCCGACAGACCTTCCAAGAGACCCAGTACTTC.

This clone turned up a few times. This chain uses TRBV5-1 with TRBJ2-5; maybe TRBD1 (6 bases). Per the germline V gene, CDR1 is SGHRS and CDR2 is YFSETQ. The CDR3 runs to 14 residues. V lost 0 bases, J lost 5 bases, and 11 bases lay in between. For the CDR3, the DNA is TGCGCCAGCAGCTTGGCCCAGAGGGGGGAGACCCAGTACTTC. Residues: CASSLAQRGETQYF.

This chain links TRBV5-4 with TRBJ2-5, with TRBD1 matching over 8 bases. The germline V gene has CDR1 SGHNT and CDR2 YYREEE (reference sequence). V was pared by 4 bases and J by 4 bases, with 9 bases of the junction left unmatched. CDR3 size: 15 residues. CDR3 in amino acids: CASSRDRGVAETQYF. CDR3 coding DNA: TGTGCCAGCAGCCGCGACAGGGGCGTCGCAGAGACCCAGTACTTC.

The V and J genes are TRBV4-1 and TRBJ1-1, with D hard to call. CDR1 is MGHRA and CDR2 is YSYEKL in the germline V gene. Trimming took 1 base from V and 0 from J, leaving 6 bases between them. This CDR3 has 14 residues. CDR3 sequence: CASSQAQLNTEAFF. In nucleotides, the CDR3 is TGCGCCAGCAGCCAAGCTCAGTTGAACACTGAAGCTTTCTTT.

The chain has TRBV6-1 and TRBJ1-2, with 9 bases fitting TRBD1. Unmatched junction bases numbered 6, after V lost 4 bases and J lost 3 bases. Germline assignment: CDR1 MNHNS and CDR2 SASEGT. The CDR3 is made up of 15 amino acids. The CDR3 region is CASSADDRGDYGYTF. DNA for the CDR3: TGTGCCAGCAGTGCCGACGACAGGGGGGACTATGGCTACACCTTC.

V usage is TRBV10-1 and J usage is TRBJ2-3; 7 nucleotides line up with TRBD1. Germline V lookup: CDR1 WNHNN, CDR2 SYGVQD (reference sequence). The CDR3 is 17 amino acids. The V segment lost 4 bases and the J segment 4 bases; nucleotides outside the gene matches: 14. Here the CDR3 reads CASSGTWKGAVADTQYF. The CDR3 bases are TGCGCCAGCAGTGGTACCTGGAAGGGGGCTGTTGCAGATACGCAGTATTTT.

This chain links TRBV28 with TRBJ1-2; a weak D match, TRBD1 (6 bases). The CDR3 length is 15 residues. CDR1 and CDR2 from the germline V gene are MDHEN and SYDVKM. Trimming pared 6 bases from V and 3 bases from J, leaving 17 bases between. The CDR3 DNA reads as TGTGCCAGCAGCCCACCTAGGGGGGGTTACTATGGCTACACCTTC. This encodes CASSPPRGGYYGYTF.

This chain uses TRBV28 with TRBJ1-1; perhaps TRBD1 as D (6 bases). V lost 5 bases to trimming and J lost 5 bases, with 9 bases between them. This CDR3 comprises 12 residues. Germline assignment: CDR1 MDHEN and CDR2 SYDVKM. The CDR3 DNA reads as TGTGCCAGCAGTCAGCAGGGGACTGAAGCTTTCTTT. Its translation: CASSQQGTEAFF.

This chain uses TRBV13 with TRBJ2-2; 10 bases align to TRBD2. V dropped 6 bases and J dropped 3; count of bases not matched to a gene: 4. Germline values: CDR1 PRHDT, CDR2 FYEKMQ (reference sequence). This CDR3 is built from 15 residues. The CDR3 loop is CASSKRGGHTGELFF. CDR3 nucleotides: TGTGCCAGCAGTAAGCGGGGGGGCCACACCGGGGAGCTGTTTTTT. Filled out from reference TRBV13 and TRBJ2-2, the complete variable domain reads AAGVIQSPRHLIKEKRETATLKCYPIPRHDTVYWYQQGPGQDPQFLISFYEKMQSDKGSIPDRFSAQQFSDYHSELNMSSLELGDSALYFCASSKRGGHTGELFFGEGSRLTVL.

CDR3 in DNA: TGTGCCAGCAGCTCCCGTGGGGCCGTTACGCAGTATTTT. This encodes CASSSRGAVTQYF. This chain connects TRBV7-2 to TRBJ2-3, with D perhaps TRBD1 (5 bases). The CDR3 contains 13 residues. Germline V gene sequence: CDR1 SGHTA, CDR2 FQGNSA. The ends were cut back, 4 bases at V and 8 bases at J, with 13 bases in the middle.

This chain links TRBV7-3 with TRBJ2-1, with 7 bases matching TRBD2. CDR1 is SGHTA, CDR2 FQGTGA, per germline. The CDR3 is 16 amino acids. After removal of 5 bases from V and 2 bases from J, the junction contained 9 bases not matched to a gene. DNA for the CDR3: TGTGCCAGCAGCCCCATAGCGGGCCCGGCCTACAATGAGCAGTTCTTC. Amino acids: CASSPIAGPAYNEQFF.

The rearrangement joins TRBV10-1 to TRBJ2-7, with 10 nucleotides matching TRBD1. The V and J ends lost 6 bases and 6 bases, in that order; junction bases with no gene match: 8. The CDR3 spans 14 residues. Germline V gene lookup returns CDR1 WNHNN and CDR2 SYGVQD (reference sequence). CDR3 residues: CASRPGQGSSEQYF. The CDR3 nucleotides read TGCGCCAGCAGACCGGGACAGGGGAGCTCCGAGCAGTACTTC.

This clone has more than one count but fewer than ten. The V and J genes are TRBV6-5 and TRBJ1-6, with a weak D call TRBD1 (6 bases). CDR3 size: 12 residues. Germline-derived CDR1 and CDR2 are MNHEY and SVGAGI. Trimming shortened V by 2 bases and J by 10 bases, and 6 bases separated the two germline ends. CDR3 region: CASSYTGSPLHF. In nucleotides, the CDR3 is TGTGCCAGCAGTTACACAGGGTCACCCCTCCACTTT.